These 28 T cell receptor beta chains came from one sample sequenced in a study of T cells in Graves' hyperthyroidism and ophthalmopathy. There were TCR beta CDR3 regions amplified from RNA transcripts. Initially, a first-round RT-PCR of the TCR CDR3 employed the HTBI primer set. Each CDR3 protein gets one entry after TCRdb re-called the multiplex PCR reads with MiXCR. There are about 590,000 distinct CDR3 sequences in the sample; 12% to 15% occur only once, and more than 6% lies in the top ten. Material: blood. The receptors stem from a woman aged 18 to 35 with Graves' ophthalmopathy.

Ten or more counts support this clonotype. At one end the junction does not follow the germline gene, possibly because of a read error. J is TRBJ2-2 and V is TRBV12-3 or TRBV12-4; unclear D gene. There are 12 residues in the CDR3. The CDR3 loop reads CASSLDTGELFF. CDR3 nucleotide sequence: TGTGCCAGCAGCTTAGACACCGGGGAGCTGTTTTTT.

This clonotype was observed many times. The chain uses TRBV4-2 and TRBJ1-1; TRBD1 might be the D (5 bases). The CDR3 totals 13 residues. V was clipped by 3 bases and J by 3 bases, with 8 bases between them. Germline-derived CDR1 and CDR2 are LGHNA and YNFKEQ. Here the CDR3 DNA reads TGTGCCAGCAGCCATTTAGGGGACACTGAAGCTTTCTTT. Protein sequence: CASSHLGDTEAFF.

DNA of the CDR3: TGTGCCAGCAGTCCCCCGTGGCGGGAGGGCCCCTACGAGCAGTACTTC. Translating it yields CASSPPWREGPYEQYF. J is TRBJ2-7 and V is TRBV12-3 or TRBV12-4; 9 bases map to TRBD2. CDR3 length: 16 amino acids. The V segment lost 5 bases and the J segment 2 bases; nucleotides outside the gene matches: 10.

This clonotype has at least ten counts. The chain couples TRBV2 to TRBJ2-5; D gene ambiguous. Germline V gene data show CDR1 as SNHLY and CDR2 as FYNNEI. Trimming pared 1 base from V and 5 bases from J, leaving 14 bases between. CDR3 size: 15 residues. Written as DNA, the CDR3 is TGTGCCAGCAGTGAAGAAGAACACCCGAGGGAGACCCAGTACTTC. Amino acids: CASSEEEHPRETQYF.

This clonotype was found many times. The chain combines TRBV7-2 with TRBJ2-1, with 15 bases aligning to TRBD2. The V and J ends lost 5 bases and 7 bases, in that order; junction bases with no gene match: 6. CDR1 is SGHTA, CDR2 FQGNSA, per germline. The CDR3 runs to 16 residues. CDR3 in amino acids: CASSRTSGRAWNEQFF. CDR3 nucleotide sequence: TGTGCCAGCAGCCGGACTAGCGGGAGGGCGTGGAATGAGCAGTTCTTC.

This clonotype appeared many times. J is TRBJ2-1 and V is TRBV30; 11 bases line up with TRBD2. V shed 0 bases, J shed 9 bases, and the junction held 7 bases outside the gene matches. The CDR3 runs to 15 residues. CDR1 and CDR2 from the germline V gene are GTSNPN and SVGIG (reference sequence). The CDR3 DNA follows: TGTGCCTGGAGTGTCACTAGCGGGAGCTTTAGTGAGCAGTTCTTC. Its translation: CAWSVTSGSFSEQFF.

This clonotype has a handful of counts. This chain uses TRBV30 with TRBJ2-5; either TRBD1 or TRBD2 may supply D (5 bases each). V shed 4 bases and J shed 11 bases, with 17 bases lying between them. CDR3 length: 12 amino acids. Germline V CDR1 and CDR2: GTSNPN, SVGIG (reference sequence). The DNA for the CDR3 is TGTGCCTGGACACGAGGGGCCGCTAAACAGTACTTC. Protein sequence: CAWTRGAAKQYF.

V is TRBV28 and J is TRBJ1-1; no definite D call. The length of the CDR3 is 13 residues. Trimming took off 5 bases at V and 3 bases at J, with 10 bases between the two ends. Germline V gene lookup returns CDR1 MDHEN and CDR2 SYDVKM. The CDR3 loop is CASSTPRDTEAFF. The DNA of the CDR3 is TGTGCCAGCAGTACCCCGAGGGACACTGAAGCTTTCTTT.

This chain uses TRBV3-1 with TRBJ2-1; no definite D call. The germline V gene encodes CDR1 LGHDT and CDR2 YNNKEL (reference sequence). V was pared by 0 bases and J by 0 bases, with 6 bases between. CDR3 length: 15 amino acids. CDR3 in DNA: TGTGCCAGCAGCCAAGAGTCCAGCTCCTACAATGAGCAGTTCTTC. Protein: CASSQESSSYNEQFF.

V usage is TRBV9 and J usage is TRBJ1-1; the D is unclear. V lost 0 bases, J lost 1 base, and 10 bases lay in between. Germline lookup yields CDR1 SGDLS and CDR2 YYNGEE. The CDR3 has 15 amino acids. The CDR3 nucleotides are TGTGCCAGCAGCGTAGAGTCCCGACCGAACACTGAAGCTTTCTTT. Amino acid sequence: CASSVESRPNTEAFF.

This clonotype was seen a handful of times. The chain recombines TRBV19 with TRBJ1-3; D call uncertain. The germline gives CDR1 LNHDA, CDR2 SQIVND (reference sequence). The CDR3 runs 15 residues. The germline V and J ends were trimmed by 5 bases and 1 base, with 12 bases remaining between them. The CDR3 nucleotides read TGTGCCAGTAGTCCCGACGCGGGGTCTGGAAACACCATATATTTT. It is translated as CASSPDAGSGNTIYF.

This clonotype has ten or more counts. The chain has TRBV30 and TRBJ2-4; TRBD1 or TRBD2 may be the D gene (6 bases each). CDR3 length equals 14 residues. Germline V gene data show CDR1 as GTSNPN and CDR2 as SVGIG (reference sequence). Trimming took 4 bases from V and 0 from J, leaving 10 bases between them. The DNA of the CDR3 is TGTGCCTGGATAGGGGGGATAGCCAAAAACATTCAGTACTTC. Protein: CAWIGGIAKNIQYF.

This clonotype was seen ten or more times. The chain combines TRBV20-1 with TRBJ1-6; 7 bases are shared with TRBD1. CDR1 is DFQATT, CDR2 SNEGSKA, per germline (reference sequence). This CDR3 is 16 amino acids long. Trimming at V came to 2 bases and at J to 6 bases, leaving 10 bases not matched to a gene. The DNA of the CDR3 is TGCAGTGCTAGACCCCTGGTGACAGGGCGTAATTCACCCCTCCACTTT. It encodes CSARPLVTGRNSPLHF.

This clonotype was recorded a few times. The chain uses TRBV12-5 and TRBJ2-2, with 9 bases matching TRBD1. CDR1 and CDR2 (germline): LGHNT, FRNRAP. The length of the CDR3 is 14 residues. The J segment lost 5 bases and the V segment lost 7 bases, leaving 5 bases of the junction unmatched. The CDR3 region has the DNA TGTGCTAGTGTAAACAGGGGGCGGACCGGGGAGCTGTTTTTT. Translating it yields CASVNRGRTGELFF.

Many counts were recorded for this clonotype. The V call is TRBV30, the J call TRBJ1-2; D ambiguous. The V gene lost 1 base and the J gene lost 4 bases, with 10 bases spanning the gap. CDR3 length equals 13 residues. The germline V gene has CDR1 GTSNPN and CDR2 SVGIG (reference sequence). The CDR3 spells CAWSEKGFYGYTF. The CDR3 DNA reads TGTGCCTGGAGTGAAAAGGGCTTCTATGGCTACACCTTC.

This clonotype was seen ten or more times. The CDR3 here is CASARPRTDEQFF. CDR3 bases: TGTGCCAGCGCCCGCCCTAGGACCGATGAGCAGTTCTTC. The chain uses TRBV28 and TRBJ2-1; D is ambiguous. This CDR3 region has 13 residues. V was trimmed by 8 bases and J by 8 bases, leaving 16 bases between them. Germline CDR1 is MDHEN and CDR2 is SYDVKM.

At least ten counts were recorded for this clonotype. The V and J genes are TRBV20-1 and TRBJ1-5; D unclear. Trimming pared 0 bases from V and 1 base from J, leaving 13 bases between. The CDR3 has 16 residues. Germline values: CDR1 DFQATT, CDR2 SNEGSKA (reference sequence). As DNA, the CDR3 is TGCAGTGCTAGAGATGTCCGGGGTCAGAGCAATCAGCCCCAGCATTTT. Translation gives CSARDVRGQSNQPQHF.

This clonotype was recorded at least ten times. The J gene is TRBJ2-5, the V gene TRBV20-1, with a weak D call TRBD2 (5 bases). The CDR3 covers 13 residues. In germline, CDR1 is DFQATT, CDR2 SNEGSKA (reference sequence). Trimming took 0 bases from V and 9 from J, leaving 14 bases between them. DNA of the CDR3: TGCAGTGCTAGAGACCCCGGGGTCGGGGCCCAGTACTTC. Amino acids: CSARDPGVGAQYF.

Comment on this clonotype: This may be a read error, as it is one base from a much larger clone. J is TRBJ2-7 and V is TRBV5-8; 8 bases fit TRBD2. CDR3 length: 15 residues. Germline V CDR1 and CDR2: SGHTS, YDEGEE. V lost 3 bases, J lost 6 bases, and 11 bases stayed unmatched. CDR3 in DNA: TGTGCCAGCAGCTCTGGGACTAGACAAACGTGCGAGCAGTACTTC. It specifies CASSSGTRQTCEQYF. Filled out from reference TRBV5-8 and TRBJ2-7, the complete variable domain reads EAGVTQSPTHLIKTRGQQATLRCSPISGHTSVYWYQQALGLGLQFLLWYDEGEERNRGNFPPRFSGRQFPNYSSELNVNALELEDSALYLCASSSGTRQTCEQYFGPGTRLTVT.

This clonotype was observed at least ten times. The V and J genes are TRBV7-2 and TRBJ1-3; 7 bases agree with TRBD1. The CDR3 runs to 14 residues. V was pared by 2 bases and J by 2 bases, with 0 bases of the junction left unmatched. Germline CDR1 is SGHTA and CDR2 is FQGNSA. The CDR3 sequence is CASSLQGAGNTIYF. For the CDR3, the DNA is TGTGCCAGCAGCTTACAGGGGGCTGGAAACACCATATATTTT.

At least ten counts were recorded for this clonotype. The gene calls are TRBV7-6 and TRBJ1-4, with TRBD1 matching over 9 bases. V gave up 4 bases and J gave up 8 bases; unmatched junction bases: 8. CDR1 is SGHVS and CDR2 is FNYEAQ in the germline V gene. The CDR3 is made up of 15 amino acids. CDR3 loop: CASSSTGGRKEKLFF. The CDR3 DNA reads as TGTGCCAGCAGCTCAACAGGGGGCCGAAAAGAAAAACTGTTTTTT.

This clonotype was seen many times. The chain has TRBV28 and TRBJ2-4; D is possibly TRBD2 (5 bases). V dropped 7 bases and J dropped 3 bases, with 10 bases sitting between them. The CDR3 is made up of 13 amino acids. Germline V lookup: CDR1 MDHEN, CDR2 SYDVKM. The CDR3 is CASNRGDKNIQYF. The CDR3 DNA reads as TGTGCCAGCAATCGGGGAGACAAAAACATTCAGTACTTC.

This clonotype was seen ten or more times. V gene TRBV27 combines with J gene TRBJ1-5, with TRBD1 matching over 10 bases. The ends lost 8 bases at V and 11 bases at J; junction bases unmatched: 9. This CDR3 has 13 amino acids. CDR1 is MNHEY, CDR2 SMNVEV, per germline (reference sequence). The CDR3 nucleotides read TGTGCCAGCTACGACAGGGGGCATTCGGCCCAGCATTTT. As protein: CASYDRGHSAQHF.

The chain uses TRBV30 and TRBJ1-2, with 7 bases that match TRBD1. J was trimmed by 1 base and V by 3 bases; bases with no gene match: 5. Germline CDR1 is GTSNPN and CDR2 is SVGIG (reference sequence). The length of the CDR3 is 14 residues. The CDR3 spells CAWRPRDSNYGYTF. The CDR3 nucleotides read TGTGCCTGGAGGCCCCGGGACAGTAACTATGGCTACACCTTC.

This clonotype was detected ten times or more. The gene calls are TRBV11-2 and TRBJ2-5; TRBD1 agrees at 10 bases. Per the germline V gene, CDR1 is SGHAT and CDR2 is FQNNGV. The J segment lost 3 bases and the V segment lost 5 bases, leaving 6 bases of the junction unmatched. CDR3 length: 15 amino acids. For the CDR3, the DNA is TGTGCCAGCAGCACCCCCGGGACAGGGGAAGAGACCCAGTACTTC. It codes for CASSTPGTGEETQYF.

The chain carries TRBV24-1 and TRBJ2-1; D gene ambiguous. Germline CDR1 and CDR2: KGHDR and SFDVKD. The V end lost 0 bases, the J end lost 6 bases, and 14 bases lay between the germline ends. The CDR3 is 16 residues long. This CDR3 is CATSDLRSLSSNEQFF. CDR3 DNA sequence: TGTGCCACCAGTGATTTGCGGTCGCTGAGTAGCAATGAGCAGTTCTTC.

This chain connects TRBV19 to TRBJ1-5; 8 nucleotides line up with TRBD1. The J segment lost 5 bases and the V segment lost 7 bases, leaving 10 bases of the junction unmatched. The CDR3 is 15 residues long. The germline V gene has CDR1 LNHDA and CDR2 SQIVND (reference sequence). The CDR3 nucleotides are TGTGCCAGTACCCCACAGGGGGGAGTCGATCAGCCCCAGCATTTT. This translates into CASTPQGGVDQPQHF.

This clonotype was detected only a few times. CDR3 loop: CAWSVRSPLHF. CDR3 nucleotides: TGTGCCTGGAGTGTACGATCACCCCTCCACTTT. The V gene is TRBV30, the J gene TRBJ1-6; D not certain. Germline V gene lookup returns CDR1 GTSNPN and CDR2 SVGIG (reference sequence). The V end was cut by 0 bases, the J end by 10 bases, with 4 bases between. The CDR3 extends over 11 amino acids.